This is a list of T cell receptor beta chains from one sample in a study of blood T cell repertoires in COVID-19. TCRdb's copy holds only in-frame clones and misses some; the assay was immunoSEQ multiplex PCR. The sample lists 250,000 to 350,000 clones, approximately 90% occurring once. Sequenced: peripheral blood. These receptors were taken from a woman aged 45-59 years who had recovered from COVID-19. Both conserved end residues are part of each CDR3. A D gene is named only where the DNA matches it firmly. Clone size is not always given. Where it is, it says once, few, many or a class for expanded clones.

D gene: .
V gene: TRBV15
J gene: TRBJ1-2
clone size: .
CDR3 protein: CATSRGGQGYGYTF
CDR3 DNA: TGTGCCACCAGCAGAGGGGGGCAGGGCTATGGCTACACCTTC

D gene: .
V gene: TRBV6-2/TRBV6-3
J gene: TRBJ1-6
clone size: .
CDR3 protein: CASSPAYNSPLHF
CDR3 DNA: TGTGCCAGCAGCCCCGCCTATAATTCACCCCTCCACTTT

D gene: .
V gene: TRBV28
J gene: TRBJ2-4
clone size: .
CDR3 protein: CASSPPEGGLNIQYF
CDR3 DNA: TGTGCCAGCAGTCCCCCCGAGGGTGGCTTAAACATTCAGTACTTC

D gene: .
V gene: TRBV5-4
J gene: TRBJ2-1
clone size: .
CDR3 protein: CASSLGGWGYNEQFF
CDR3 DNA: TGTGCCAGCAGCTTAGGGGGTTGGGGCTACAATGAGCAGTTCTTC

D gene: TRBD1
V gene: TRBV28
J gene: TRBJ1-1
clone size: .
CDR3 protein: CASSFRDSSAEAFF
CDR3 DNA: TGTGCCAGCAGTTTTAGGGACAGCTCCGCTGAAGCTTTCTTT

D gene: TRBD1
V gene: TRBV5-1
J gene: TRBJ2-2
clone size: .
CDR3 protein: CASSLGAGTGYTGELFF
CDR3 DNA: TGCGCCAGCAGCTTGGGGGCCGGGACAGGGTACACCGGGGAGCTGTTTTTT

D gene: TRBD1
V gene: TRBV5-1
J gene: TRBJ1-1
clone size: .
CDR3 protein: CASSSSQGYNTEAFF
CDR3 DNA: TGCGCCAGCAGCTCGTCACAGGGGTACAACACTGAAGCTTTCTTT

D gene: .
V gene: TRBV27
J gene: TRBJ1-5
clone size: .
CDR3 protein: CASSHAPGGGDQPQHF
CDR3 DNA: TGTGCCAGCAGCCATGCTCCGGGGGGCGGCGATCAGCCCCAGCATTTT

D gene: TRBD2
V gene: TRBV19
J gene: TRBJ2-1
clone size: .
CDR3 protein: CASSLGEGTYNEQFF
CDR3 DNA: TGTGCCAGTAGTTTGGGGGAGGGTACCTACAATGAGCAGTTCTTC

D gene: TRBD1
V gene: TRBV27
J gene: TRBJ2-1
clone size: .
CDR3 protein: CASGQGFNEQFF
CDR3 DNA: TGTGCCTCGGGACAGGGCTTCAATGAGCAGTTCTTC

D gene: .
V gene: TRBV12-3/TRBV12-4
J gene: TRBJ1-2
clone size: .
CDR3 protein: CASSSGGYGYTF
CDR3 DNA: TGTGCCAGCAGTTCCGGGGGCTATGGCTACACCTTC

D gene: .
V gene: TRBV6-2/TRBV6-3
J gene: TRBJ1-1
clone size: .
CDR3 protein: CASSPGLRNTEAFF
CDR3 DNA: TGTGCCAGCAGTCCAGGGCTCCGAAACACTGAAGCTTTCTTT

D gene: TRBD2
V gene: TRBV5-1
J gene: TRBJ2-3
clone size: .
CDR3 protein: CASSLAIGGARLDTQYF
CDR3 DNA: TGCGCCAGCAGCTTGGCCATCGGGGGGGCCCGGCTAGATACGCAGTATTTT

D gene: .
V gene: TRBV29-1
J gene: TRBJ1-2
clone size: .
CDR3 protein: CSVERGFYGYTF
CDR3 DNA: TGCAGCGTTGAAAGGGGATTCTATGGCTACACCTTC

D gene: .
V gene: TRBV9
J gene: TRBJ1-4
clone size: .
CDR3 protein: CASTSGQTATNEKLFF
CDR3 DNA: TGTGCCAGCACCTCGGGACAAACAGCAACTAATGAAAAACTGTTTTTT

D gene: .
V gene: TRBV7-9
J gene: TRBJ1-2
clone size: few
CDR3 protein: CASSLEGGGNYGYTF
CDR3 DNA: TGTGCCAGCAGCTTAGAAGGAGGAGGGAACTATGGCTACACCTTC

D gene: TRBD1
V gene: TRBV6-5
J gene: TRBJ2-3
clone size: once
CDR3 protein: CASSGTGSVNTQYF
CDR3 DNA: TGTGCCAGTTCCGGGACAGGGTCTGTCAATACGCAGTATTTT

D gene: .
V gene: TRBV30
J gene: TRBJ1-6
clone size: .
CDR3 protein: CAWGIQGSATPLHF
CDR3 DNA: TGTGCCTGGGGGATACAGGGATCCGCCACACCCCTCCACTTT

D gene: TRBD2
V gene: TRBV30
J gene: TRBJ2-1
clone size: .
CDR3 protein: CAWSARGVPYNEQFF
CDR3 DNA: TGTGCCTGGAGTGCCCGGGGGGTTCCATACAATGAGCAGTTCTTC

D gene: TRBD1
V gene: TRBV4-1
J gene: TRBJ2-7
clone size: .
CDR3 protein: CASSQLLPGQGSYEQYF
CDR3 DNA: TGCGCCAGCAGCCAATTGCTCCCGGGACAGGGTTCCTACGAGCAGTACTTC

D gene: .
V gene: TRBV28
J gene: TRBJ1-1
clone size: few
CDR3 protein: CAVRRGPTDTEAFF
CDR3 DNA: TGTGCCGTCCGGAGGGGCCCCACGGACACTGAAGCTTTCTTT

D gene: TRBD1
V gene: TRBV28
J gene: TRBJ1-4
clone size: once
CDR3 protein: CASRYTGGSGEKLFF
CDR3 DNA: TGTGCCAGCAGGTACACAGGGGGCTCGGGTGAAAAACTGTTTTTT